The T cell receptor beta chain described here comes from a study of cytomegalovirus exposure and HLA in healthy donors. This clone was seen a few times. Its antigen is still unknown. Points from the study as a whole: The study found most TCR sequences rare, yet found some public TCRs in many donors. Some highly shared sequence variants likely arose as a pipeline artifact.

PCR was performed using 60 Vbeta and 13 Jbeta primers. Some clones are missing from TCRdb's copy, which holds only in-frame ones; the method was immunoSEQ multiplex PCR. The sample lists roughly 60,000 clones; around 78% were seen once. The ends were cut back, 2 bases at V and 9 bases at J, with 16 bases in the middle. This CDR3 contains 14 residues. CDR1 is SEHNR and CDR2 is FQNEAQ in the germline V gene (reference sequence). This TCR was sampled from a female donor in good health and CMV-seronegative. V usage is TRBV7-9 and J usage is TRBJ1-2, with TRBD1 as a possible D gene (5 bases). The sample was PBMCs. CDR3: CASSLKSQGVRYTF. For the CDR3, the DNA is TGTGCCAGCAGCTTAAAATCCCAGGGCGTCCGCTACACCTTC.